This passage covers 5 T cell receptor beta chains from one sample sequenced in a study of siplizumab effects on memory and regulatory T cells. The table came from immunoSEQ multiplex PCR; TCRdb's copy has only in-frame clones and leaves some out. This sample yields 85,000 to 130,000 clones, of which 91% are seen a single time; 2.6% belongs to the top ten. The sequenced sample was CD4+ T cells sorted from blood. These receptors originate from a human donor in good health. Some clones in this sample may be carry-over from other donors' samples.

The CDR3 sequence is CASRRVPGQGTHEQYF. The CDR3 region has the DNA TGTGCCAGTAGGAGGGTACCGGGACAGGGAACTCACGAGCAGTACTTC. The chain employs TRBV19 and TRBJ2-7; 9 bases align to TRBD1. V lost 6 bases to trimming and J lost 5 bases; unmatched junction nucleotides: 14. The CDR3 is made up of 16 amino acids. Germline loops: CDR1 LNHDA, CDR2 SQIVND (reference sequence).

The V and J genes are TRBV14 and TRBJ2-1; 8 nucleotides agree with TRBD1. With V trimmed by 0 bases and J by 15 bases, 7 bases remained unmatched. Germline values: CDR1 SGHDN, CDR2 FVKESK. The CDR3 has 13 residues. The CDR3 here is CASSQDGTRGLFF. As DNA, the CDR3 is TGTGCCAGCAGCCAAGATGGGACCAGGGGGCTGTTCTTC.

This clone was seen more than once but under ten times. The chain carries TRBV7-2 and TRBJ2-7, with a tentative D call TRBD2 (6 bases). The CDR3 is made up of 15 amino acids. Germline V gives CDR1 SGHTA, CDR2 FQGNSA. V gave up 5 bases and J gave up 1 base, with 15 bases separating them. DNA for the CDR3: TGTGCCAGCAGCCAAGACCGGAGGGGTTCCTACGAGCAGTACTTC. Encoded protein: CASSQDRRGSYEQYF.

The chain is built from TRBV2 and TRBJ1-3; D remains ambiguous. The CDR3 covers 12 residues. The V gene's germline CDR1 is SNHLY and CDR2 FYNNEI. Trimming stripped 0 bases from V and 8 bases from J, with 5 bases between. Written as DNA, the CDR3 is TGTGCCAGCAGTGAAGCTAGCTACACCATATATTTT. It translates to CASSEASYTIYF.

V gene TRBV6-1 combines with J gene TRBJ2-3, with D possibly called TRBD1 or TRBD2 (5 bases each). Germline loops: CDR1 MNHNS, CDR2 SASEGT. The CDR3 length is 15 residues. The V and J ends lost 5 bases and 3 bases respectively, with 15 bases between them. DNA for the CDR3: TGTGCCAGCAGTCCGGACTCCGAGGGGACAGATACGCAGTATTTT. It yields the protein CASSPDSEGTDTQYF.